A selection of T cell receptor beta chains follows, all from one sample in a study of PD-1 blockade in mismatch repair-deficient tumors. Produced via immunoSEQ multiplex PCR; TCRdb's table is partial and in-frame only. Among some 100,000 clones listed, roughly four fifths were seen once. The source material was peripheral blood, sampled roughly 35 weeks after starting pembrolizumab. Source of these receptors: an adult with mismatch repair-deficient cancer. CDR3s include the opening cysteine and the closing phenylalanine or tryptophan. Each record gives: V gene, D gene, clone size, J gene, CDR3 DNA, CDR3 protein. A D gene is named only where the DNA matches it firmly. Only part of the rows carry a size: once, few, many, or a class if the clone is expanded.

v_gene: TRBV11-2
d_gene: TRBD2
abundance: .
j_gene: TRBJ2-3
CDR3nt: TGTGCCAGCAGCTCTGAGCGGGAGGGGGTCGCAGATACGCAGTATTTT
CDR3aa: CASSSEREGVADTQYF

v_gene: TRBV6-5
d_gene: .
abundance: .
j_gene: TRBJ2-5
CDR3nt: TGTGCCAGCAGTAGGTACCAAGAGACCCAGTACTTC
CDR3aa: CASSRYQETQYF

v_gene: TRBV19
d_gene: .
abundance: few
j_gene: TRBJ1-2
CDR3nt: TGTGCCAGTAGTAGTGCGGTCGTGGTCAACTATGGCTACACCTTC
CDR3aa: CASSSAVVVNYGYTF

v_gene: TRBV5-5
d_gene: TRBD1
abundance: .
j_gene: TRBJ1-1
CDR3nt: TGTGCCAGCAGCTTGGTGGGACAGGGACTGAAGAACACTGAAGCTTTCTTT
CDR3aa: CASSLVGQGLKNTEAFF

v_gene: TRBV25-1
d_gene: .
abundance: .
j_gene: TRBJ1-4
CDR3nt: TGTGCCAGCAGAAAGAGGGGGGAGAACAATGAAAAACTGTTTTTT
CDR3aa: CASRKRGENNEKLFF

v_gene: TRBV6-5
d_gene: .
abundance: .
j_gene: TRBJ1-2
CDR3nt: TGTGCCAGCAGTTCTGGGAGGCTCAATGTTGGTGGCTACACCTTC
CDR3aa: CASSSGRLNVGGYTF

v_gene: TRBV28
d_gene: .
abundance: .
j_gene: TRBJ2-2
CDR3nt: TGTGCCAGCAGCCCGCCCCGGGGCGCGGGTGGGGAGCTGTTTTTT
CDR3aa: CASSPPRGAGGELFF

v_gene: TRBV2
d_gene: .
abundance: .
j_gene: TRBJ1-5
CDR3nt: TGTGCCAGCAGTGTTTCAGGGGGCAATCAGCCCCAGCATTTT
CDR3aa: CASSVSGGNQPQHF

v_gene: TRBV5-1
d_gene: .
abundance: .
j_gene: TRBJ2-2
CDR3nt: TGCGCCAGCAGCTTGGTGGCGGGAAAGGGGGAGCTGTTTTTT
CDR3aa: CASSLVAGKGELFF

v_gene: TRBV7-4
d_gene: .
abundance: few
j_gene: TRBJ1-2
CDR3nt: TGTGCCAGCAGTTTCGGAGGGGGGAGCCACTATGGCTACACCTTC
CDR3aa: CASSFGGGSHYGYTF

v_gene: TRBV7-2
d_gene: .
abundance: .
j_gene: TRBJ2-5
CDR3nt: TGTGCCAGCAGCTCCCGACGGGGAGTTGGAGAGACCCAGTACTTC
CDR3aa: CASSSRRGVGETQYF

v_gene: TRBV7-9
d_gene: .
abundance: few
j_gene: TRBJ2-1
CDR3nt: TGTGCCAGCAGAATTTCTAGTGGTAGCTCCTACAATGAGCAGTTCTTC
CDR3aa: CASRISSGSSYNEQFF

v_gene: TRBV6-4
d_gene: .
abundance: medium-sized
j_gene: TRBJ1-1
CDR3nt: TGTGCCAGCAGTGACTCGAGCCTAACTGAAGCTTTCTTT
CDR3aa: CASSDSSLTEAFF

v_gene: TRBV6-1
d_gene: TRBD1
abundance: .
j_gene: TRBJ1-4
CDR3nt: TGTGCCAGCAGTGAAGTACAGGGGGCGCATGAAAAACTGTTTTTT
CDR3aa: CASSEVQGAHEKLFF

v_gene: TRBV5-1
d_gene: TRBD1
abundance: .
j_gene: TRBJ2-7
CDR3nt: TGCGCCAGCAGCCTGACCGGGACAGTCTACGAGCAGTACTTC
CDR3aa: CASSLTGTVYEQYF

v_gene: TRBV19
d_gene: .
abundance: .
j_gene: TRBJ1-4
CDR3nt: TGTGCCAGTACTTCAGTCAGGACCGCAACTAATGAAAAACTGTTTTTT
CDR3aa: CASTSVRTATNEKLFF

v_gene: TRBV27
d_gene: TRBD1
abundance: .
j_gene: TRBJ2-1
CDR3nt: TGTGCCAGCAGTATTTCCCTCACAGGGGAAGAGCAGTTCTTC
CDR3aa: CASSISLTGEEQFF

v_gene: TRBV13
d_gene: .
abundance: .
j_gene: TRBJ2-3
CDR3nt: TGTGCCAGCAGCTTCAGGGGAAGGGCAGATACGCAGTATTTT
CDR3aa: CASSFRGRADTQYF

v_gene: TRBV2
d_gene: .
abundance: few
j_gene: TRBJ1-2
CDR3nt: TGTGCCAGCACCCTTGGGGGTGCTGGCTACACCTTC
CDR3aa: CASTLGGAGYTF

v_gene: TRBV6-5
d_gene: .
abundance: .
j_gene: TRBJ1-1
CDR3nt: TGTGCCAGCAGTCTTCAGCCGGGAGTTGAAGCTTTCTTT
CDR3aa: CASSLQPGVEAFF

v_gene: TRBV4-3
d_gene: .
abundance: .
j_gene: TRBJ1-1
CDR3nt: TGCGCCAGCAGCCAAGATCGGACGGTGCGGGGGCGGGGGACTGAAGCTTTCTTT
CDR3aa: CASSQDRTVRGRGTEAFF

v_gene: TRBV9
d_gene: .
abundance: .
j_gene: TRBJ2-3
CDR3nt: TGTGCCAGCAGTACTAACGCCGATACGCAGTATTTT
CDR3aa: CASSTNADTQYF

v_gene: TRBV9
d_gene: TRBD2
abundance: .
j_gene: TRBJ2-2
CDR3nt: TGTGCTAGCAGCCTCCCCATCTTTAGCGGGAGGGCAACCGGTGAGCTGTTTTTT
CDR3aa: CASSLPIFSGRATGELFF

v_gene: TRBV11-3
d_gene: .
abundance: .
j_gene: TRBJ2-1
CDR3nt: TGTGCCAGCAGCTTACAGGCAGGTACCTACAATGAGCAGTTCTTC
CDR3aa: CASSLQAGTYNEQFF

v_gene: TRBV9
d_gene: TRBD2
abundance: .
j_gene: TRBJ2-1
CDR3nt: TGTGCCAGCACCCTCGAAGCGGGAGGGCCCTACAATGAGCAGTTCTTC
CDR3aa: CASTLEAGGPYNEQFF

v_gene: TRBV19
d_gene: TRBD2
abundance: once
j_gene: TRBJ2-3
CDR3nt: TGTGCCAGTAGTAAGGGACTAGCGGGACCAGATACGCAGTATTTT
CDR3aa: CASSKGLAGPDTQYF

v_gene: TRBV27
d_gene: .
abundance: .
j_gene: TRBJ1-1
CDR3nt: TGTGCCAGCGTAAAAGGGGTAGTAGTGGGGGCGCCGGTAAAGATGAACACTGAAGCTTTCTTT
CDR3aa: CASVKGVVVGAPVKMNTEAFF

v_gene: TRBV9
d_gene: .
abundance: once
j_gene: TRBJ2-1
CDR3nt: TGTGCCAGCAGCGTAGGGACCGGCTACAATGAGCAGTTCTTC
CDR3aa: CASSVGTGYNEQFF

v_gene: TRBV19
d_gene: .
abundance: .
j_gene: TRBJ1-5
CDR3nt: TGTGCCAGTAGTGCCTTTTTCGACCTCAGAGGGAATCAGCCCCAGCATTTT
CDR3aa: CASSAFFDLRGNQPQHF

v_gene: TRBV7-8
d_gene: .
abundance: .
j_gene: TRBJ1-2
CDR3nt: TGTGCCAGCAGCTCGGAACAGGGATATGGCTACACCTTC
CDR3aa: CASSSEQGYGYTF

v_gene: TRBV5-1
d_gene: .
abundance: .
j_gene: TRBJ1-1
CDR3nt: TGCGCCAGCAGCTTGGATGGGGGGCCGGGTACTGAAGCTTTCTTT
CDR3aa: CASSLDGGPGTEAFF

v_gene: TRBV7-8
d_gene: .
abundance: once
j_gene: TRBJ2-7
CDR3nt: TGTGCCAGCAGCTTAGAAGGTCGTGCCAGCTCCTACGAGCAGTACTTC
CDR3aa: CASSLEGRASSYEQYF

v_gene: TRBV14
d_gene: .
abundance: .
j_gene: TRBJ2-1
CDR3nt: TGTGCCAGCAGCCAAGATCTGCTAGCGAATTACAATGAGCAGTTCTTC
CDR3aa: CASSQDLLANYNEQFF

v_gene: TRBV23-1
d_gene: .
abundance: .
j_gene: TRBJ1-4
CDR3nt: TGCGCCAGCAGACAACAGGACGCTAATGAAAAACTGTTTTTT
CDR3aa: CASRQQDANEKLFF

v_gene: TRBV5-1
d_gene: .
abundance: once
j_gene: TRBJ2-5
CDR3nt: TGCGCCAGCAGCTCCGGTGGAAGTAGATATGGAGAGACCCAGTACTTC
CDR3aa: CASSSGGSRYGETQYF

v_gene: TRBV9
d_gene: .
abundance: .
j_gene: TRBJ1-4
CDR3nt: TGTGCCAGCAGCTACCGAGGGGTGGGTAATGAAAAACTGTTTTTT
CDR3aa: CASSYRGVGNEKLFF

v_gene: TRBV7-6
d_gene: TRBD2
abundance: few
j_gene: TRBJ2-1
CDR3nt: TGTGCCAGCAGCCTTGGGAGGGAGGGCCGTGAGCAGTTCTTC
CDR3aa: CASSLGREGREQFF

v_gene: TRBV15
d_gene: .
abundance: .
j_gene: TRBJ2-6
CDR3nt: TGTGCCACCAGCAGAGGGCTTGGGGCCAACGTCCTGACTTTC
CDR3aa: CATSRGLGANVLTF